This T cell receptor beta chain is from a study of T cell changes during pregnancy in multiple sclerosis (dated 2019 in TCRdb). About the investigation overall: The study looked at changes in the T cell repertoire across pregnancy in women with multiple sclerosis.

Regarding this clone: The target of this receptor is not known. No base-level quality is on record; no much larger clone is a single base apart.

Spanning cysteine to phenylalanine, the CDR3 consists of 17 amino acids. The retained sequence is limited to the CDR3, 51 bases, with the frame set at the first base. From the germline V gene, CDR1 is LGHNA and CDR2 is YSLEER. V loses 0 bases at its end and J loses 8 bases; junction bases beyond the gene matches: 10. Receptors were amplified or captured by the immunoSEQ multiplex PCR assay. Here the immuneACCESS table is served through TCRdb, limited to in-frame sequences with V and J called. Missing clones are a known gap in these copies; in checked studies unresolved V genes cover under half, and the rest lacks a known reason. Across this sample there are 70,000 to 75,000 clones, with around nine tenths seen only once. Less than 2% of the sample rests with the top ten.

The sequenced sample was peripheral blood, obtained in the second trimester of pregnancy. The rearranged segments are TRBV4-3 and TRBJ2-1, with TRBD2 identical over 10 junction bases. The receptor was derived from a female donor with multiple sclerosis, enrolled in a pregnancy study. The CDR3 reads CASSQDLSTSGVDEQFF. The DNA sequence follows: TGCGCCAGCAGCCAAGACCTGAGCACTAGCGGGGTCGATGAGCAGTTCTTC.